Below, 30 T cell receptor beta chains from the same sample are listed, as sequenced in a study of shared clonotypes between healthy human individuals. Method: immunoSEQ multiplex PCR; TCRdb's copy keeps in-frame clones and lacks some. The table has a few million clones, more than 85% seen once. The sequenced material came from naive CD4+ T cells from PBMCs. Subset here: CD45RA+ positively selected. These receptors all stem from a man younger than 35 in good health. Some clones in this sample may be carry-over from other donors' samples.

This chain connects TRBV15 to TRBJ2-7, with D uncertain. The CDR3 is made up of 14 amino acids. Germline CDR1 is LNHNV and CDR2 is YYDKDF (reference sequence). Trimming stripped 1 base from V and 2 bases from J, with 9 bases between. The CDR3 DNA reads as TGTGCCACCAGCAGAGGGCAGATCCCCTACGAGCAGTACTTC. As protein: CATSRGQIPYEQYF. The full variable domain, completed using reference TRBV15 and TRBJ2-7, is DAMVIQNPRYQVTQFGKPVTLSCSQTLNHNVMYWYQQKSSQAPKLLFHYYDKDFNNEADTPDNFQSRRPNTSFCFLDIRSPGLGDTAMYLCATSRGQIPYEQYFGPGTRLTVT.

The chain recombines TRBV2 with TRBJ2-2; 12 bases align to TRBD2. There are 21 residues in the CDR3. The V and J ends lost 8 bases and 0 bases, in that order; junction bases with no gene match: 19. Germline V gene sequence: CDR1 SNHLY, CDR2 FYNNEI. The CDR3 nucleotides read TGTGCCAGCCTACGCCCCCCACTAGCGGGAGGATCCGACGCGAACACCGGGGAGCTGTTTTTT. It specifies CASLRPPLAGGSDANTGELFF.

This chain links TRBV5-4 with TRBJ2-6; D may be TRBD2 (7 bases). The CDR3 has 17 amino acids. The V end lost 4 bases, the J end lost 0 bases, and 14 bases lay between the germline ends. Germline CDR1 SGHNT, CDR2 YYREEE (reference sequence). DNA for the CDR3: TGTGCCAGCAGCCCCGCGGGGGCCAGCTCTGGGGCCAACGTCCTGACTTTC. As protein: CASSPAGASSGANVLTF. The full variable domain, with the rest looked up from reference TRBV5-4 and TRBJ2-6, is ETGVTQSPTHLIKTRGQQVTLRCSSQSGHNTVSWYQQALGQGPQFIFQYYREEENGRGNFPPRFSGLQFPNYSSELNVNALELDDSALYLCASSPAGASSGANVLTFGAGSRLTVL.

The V call is TRBV7-9, the J call TRBJ2-3; 12 bases map to TRBD2. Germline loops: CDR1 SEHNR, CDR2 FQNEAQ (reference sequence). V was clipped by 3 bases and J by 4 bases; unmatched bases: 2. CDR3 length: 15 amino acids. CDR3 bases: TGTGCCAGCAGCTTCCTAGCGGGAGGGGCAGATACGCAGTATTTT. Translating it yields CASSFLAGGADTQYF. Full variable domain (rest looked up from reference TRBV7-9 and TRBJ2-3): DTGVSQNPRHKITKRGQNVTFRCDPISEHNRLYWYRQTLGQGPEFLTYFQNEAQLEKSRLLSDRFSAERPKGSFSTLEIQRTEQGDSAMYLCASSFLAGGADTQYFGPGTRLTVL.

This clone is a singleton in its sample. The gene calls are TRBV5-1 and TRBJ2-2; 9 nucleotides match TRBD1. Germline V gene data show CDR1 as SGHRS and CDR2 as YFSETQ. V gave up 4 bases and J gave up 4 bases; unmatched junction bases: 5. The CDR3 has 15 amino acids. Here the CDR3 DNA reads TGCGCCAGCAGCGCACAGGGGGCAGGCACCGGGGAGCTGTTTTTT. This codes for CASSAQGAGTGELFF.

Concerning this clone itself: A much larger clone is a single base away; this may be a read error. In the same sample, other DNA sequences code for this CDR3. The chain carries TRBV28 and TRBJ1-1; D ambiguous. The CDR3 has 12 amino acids. Trimming cost V 2 bases and J 1 base, with 2 bases left between them. Germline V gene lookup returns CDR1 MDHEN and CDR2 SYDVKM. The DNA for the CDR3 is TGTGCCAGCAGTTTACGGAACACTGAAGCTTTCTTT. Encoded protein: CASSLRNTEAFF.

The chain links TRBV5-1 to TRBJ2-2; no reliable D call. With 2 bases removed from V and 3 bases from J, the gap between germline ends came to 11 bases. The CDR3 is made up of 15 amino acids. Germline V CDR1 and CDR2: SGHRS, YFSETQ. The CDR3 is CASSFDPRDTGELFF. DNA of the CDR3: TGCGCCAGCAGCTTCGACCCCCGGGACACCGGGGAGCTGTTTTTT.

The chain uses TRBV19 and TRBJ2-7; 7 nucleotides match TRBD1. Per germline, CDR1 LNHDA and CDR2 SQIVND (reference sequence). Trimming removed 9 bases from V and 9 bases from J; junction bases left unmatched: 14. This CDR3 comprises 13 residues. The DNA of the CDR3 is TGTGCCAGCTCCGGGACAGCTACTACGAGGCAGTACTTC. Translation gives CASSGTATTRQYF.

Here the CDR3 reads CASSRPQPNYGYTF. The CDR3 region has the DNA TGTGCCAGCAGTCGGCCGCAACCTAACTATGGCTACACCTTC. The V and J genes are TRBV28 and TRBJ1-2; D uncertain. Germline V lookup: CDR1 MDHEN, CDR2 SYDVKM. V was pared by 5 bases and J by 0 bases, with 10 bases between. The CDR3 runs to 14 residues.

Remarks on this clone: Other DNA variants within this sample encode the same CDR3. This chain joins TRBV7-3 and TRBJ2-1, with a possible D match to TRBD2 (5 bases). Germline V CDR1 and CDR2: SGHTA, FQGTGA. Deletions cut 3 bases from V and 0 bases from J, with 9 bases between. The CDR3 has 15 amino acids. The CDR3 bases are TGTGCCAGCAGCTTTTCCCGGGGCTCCTACAATGAGCAGTTCTTC. It codes for CASSFSRGSYNEQFF.

CDR3 in DNA: TGTGCCAGCAGTTTACAGGGGGATTCCTATGGCTACACCTTC. Translating gives CASSLQGDSYGYTF. The V call is TRBV28, the J call TRBJ1-2, with 7 bases lining up with TRBD1. With 2 bases clipped from V and 4 bases from J, the junction kept 4 bases outside the gene matches. There are 14 residues in the CDR3. Germline CDR1 MDHEN, CDR2 SYDVKM.

This chain uses TRBV11-2 with TRBJ2-1; TRBD2 agrees at 8 bases. From germline, CDR1 is SGHAT and CDR2 FQNNGV. The CDR3 has 14 amino acids. The V and J ends lost 5 bases and 8 bases, in that order; junction bases with no gene match: 8. This chain's CDR3 is CASSVGRVGYEQFF. The DNA for the CDR3 is TGTGCCAGCAGCGTCGGGAGGGTTGGGTATGAGCAGTTCTTC.

This chain links TRBV2 with TRBJ2-7; maybe TRBD2 (5 bases). Trimming pared 6 bases from V and 0 bases from J, leaving 15 bases between. Germline V gene sequence: CDR1 SNHLY, CDR2 FYNNEI. This CDR3 is built from 15 residues. The CDR3 loop is CASSSDSQYSYEQYF. The CDR3 DNA sequence: TGTGCCAGCAGCTCGGACTCCCAGTACTCCTACGAGCAGTACTTC.

The chain uses TRBV28 and TRBJ2-4; D might be TRBD1 or TRBD2, each matching 5 bases. CDR3 size: 14 residues. Trimming removed 4 bases from V and 9 bases from J, with 16 bases in between. Per germline, CDR1 MDHEN and CDR2 SYDVKM. CDR3: CASSSTRDVGIQYF. DNA of the CDR3: TGTGCCAGCAGTTCAACCCGGGACGTGGGCATTCAGTACTTC.

The rearrangement uses TRBV4-2 and TRBJ2-3; 8 bases line up with TRBD2. The CDR3 spans 16 residues. Per germline, CDR1 LGHNA and CDR2 YNFKEQ. V trimming: 5 bases; J trimming: 0 bases; junction bases outside the gene matches: 7. The CDR3 bases are TGTGCCAGCAGCTTGGGGAGCGGGAGAAGCACAGATACGCAGTATTTT. Translation: CASSLGSGRSTDTQYF.

The chain has TRBV1 and TRBJ2-3; the D segment call TRBD2 is taken from the table without a DNA check. TRBV1 is a documented pseudogene. This CDR3 has 17 amino acids. CDR3 DNA: TGCACCAGCAGCCGCTTTAAAGTAGAGGTAAGCACAGATACGCAGTATTTT. Its translation is CTSSRFKVEVSTDTQYF.

The J gene is TRBJ1-1, the V gene TRBV9; D uncertain. This CDR3 region has 14 residues. Trimming removed 2 bases at V and 0 bases at J, with 8 bases between. Germline CDR1 SGDLS, CDR2 YYNGEE. CDR3 sequence (DNA): TGTGCCAGCAGCGTCCAGATGATGAACACTGAAGCTTTCTTT. Its protein product is CASSVQMMNTEAFF.

The chain has TRBV5-1 and TRBJ2-1, with D perhaps TRBD2 (6 bases). This CDR3 has 13 amino acids. The ends were cut back, 2 bases at V and 11 bases at J, with 14 bases in the middle. Germline V lookup: CDR1 SGHRS, CDR2 YFSETQ. In DNA form, the CDR3 reads TGCGCCAGCAGCTTAGCGGGCGCTTCGAAGCAGTTCTTC. Amino acids: CASSLAGASKQFF. Filled out from reference TRBV5-1 and TRBJ2-1, the complete variable domain reads KAGVTQTPRYLIKTRGQQVTLSCSPISGHRSVSWYQQTPGQGLQFLFEYFSETQRNKGNFPGRFSGRQFSNSRSEMNVSTLELGDSALYLCASSLAGASKQFFGPGTRLTVL.

In regard to this clone: The same CDR3 can be traced to other DNA sequences in this sample. V gene TRBV6-1 combines with J gene TRBJ2-3; D assignment may be TRBD1 or TRBD2 (5 bases each). There are 13 residues in the CDR3. Deletions cut 1 base from V and 3 bases from J, with 5 bases between. Germline V gives CDR1 MNHNS, CDR2 SASEGT. CDR3: CASSEGGTDTQYF. The DNA of the CDR3 is TGTGCCAGCAGTGAAGGGGGGACAGATACGCAGTATTTT.

This clone occurred once. V usage is TRBV7-3 and J usage is TRBJ2-1; a possible D gene is TRBD2 (5 bases). The CDR3 totals 14 residues. From germline, CDR1 is SGHTA and CDR2 FQGTGA. Trimming took off 1 base at V and 7 bases at J, with 11 bases between the two ends. The CDR3 loop is CASSLSSSMNEQFF. The CDR3 coding sequence is TGTGCCAGCAGCTTAAGTTCTAGCATGAATGAGCAGTTCTTC.

The CDR3 DNA reads as TGTGCCAGCAGCTCCCCGCTCGGGAGAGGAAACACCATATATTTT. Residues: CASSSPLGRGNTIYF. The chain couples TRBV7-8 to TRBJ1-3; D uncertain. CDR1 is SGHVS, CDR2 FQNEAQ, per germline. Trimming stripped 4 bases from V and 4 bases from J, with 14 bases between. The length of the CDR3 is 15 residues.

V and J are TRBV10-2 and TRBJ1-2; 10 bases agree with TRBD1. V dropped 1 base and J dropped 6; count of bases not matched to a gene: 5. Looked up from germline, CDR1 is WSHSY and CDR2 is SAAADI. This CDR3 is 15 amino acids long. The CDR3 loop reads CASSELGQGRDGYTF. The CDR3 nucleotides read TGCGCCAGCAGTGAGTTGGGACAGGGGCGTGATGGCTACACCTTC.

This clone was observed a single time. The chain couples TRBV29-1 to TRBJ2-7, with 8 bases lining up with TRBD1. The CDR3 sequence is 11 residues long. Germline trimming cut 7 bases from V and 9 bases from J; bases unmatched to any gene: 8. Germline assignment: CDR1 SQVTM and CDR2 ANQGSEA. This CDR3 is CSAYHDRGQYF. CDR3 DNA: TGCAGCGCCTACCATGACAGGGGGCAGTACTTC.

This clone has only a few counts. The chain is built from TRBV4-3 and TRBJ1-1; no reliable D call. V dropped 0 bases and J dropped 1 base, with 9 bases sitting between them. CDR3 size: 15 residues. The germline V gene encodes CDR1 LGHNA and CDR2 YSLEER. The CDR3 DNA reads TGCGCCAGCAGCCAAGAACTGGCAGAGAACACTGAAGCTTTCTTT. As protein: CASSQELAENTEAFF.

This sequence joins TRBV7-8 and TRBJ1-1; the D is unclear. The CDR3 runs 14 residues. Looked up from germline, CDR1 is SGHVS and CDR2 is FQNEAQ. V was clipped by 1 base and J by 1 base, with 7 bases between them. The CDR3 DNA reads as TGTGCCAGCAGCTTAGGGTTCCAGAACACTGAAGCTTTCTTT. This sequence encodes CASSLGFQNTEAFF. Drawing the rest from reference TRBV7-8 and TRBJ1-1, the complete variable domain is GAGVSQSPRYKVAKRGQDVALRCDPISGHVSLFWYQQALGQGPEFLTYFQNEAQLDKSGLPSDRFFAERPEGSVSTLKIQRTQQEDSAVYLCASSLGFQNTEAFFGQGTRLTVV.

The chain couples TRBV2 to TRBJ2-7; a possible D gene is TRBD2 (5 bases). The V and J ends lost 7 bases and 0 bases respectively, with 16 bases between them. The V gene's germline CDR1 is SNHLY and CDR2 FYNNEI. CDR3 length: 15 residues. The DNA for the CDR3 is TGTGCCAGCACTCCCCCTAGCTCCTTCTCCTACGAGCAGTACTTC. Translated, it gives CASTPPSSFSYEQYF.

The V call is TRBV6-5, the J call TRBJ2-5, with TRBD1 matching over 7 bases. The DNA end is a closer match to TRBJ2-7, so the J assignment may be wrong. The CDR3 spans 16 residues. CDR1 is MNHEY and CDR2 is SVGAGI in the germline V gene. This CDR3 reads CASSYSTGTVSYEQYF. Here the CDR3 DNA reads TGTGCCAGCAGTTACTCGACAGGGACAGTCTCCTACGAGCAGTACTTC.

The CDR3 sequence is CASSREISYEQYF. The CDR3 region has the DNA TGTGCCAGCAGCAGAGAAATCTCCTACGAGCAGTACTTC. V gene TRBV25-1 combines with J gene TRBJ2-7; no firm D call. The CDR3 runs to 13 residues. Looked up from germline, CDR1 is MGHDK and CDR2 is SYGVNS. Trimming shortened V by 6 bases and J by 0 bases, and 9 bases separated the two germline ends.

The rearrangement links TRBV27 to TRBJ2-6; 7 nucleotides match TRBD2. With 2 bases clipped from V and 0 bases from J, the junction kept 7 bases outside the gene matches. From germline, CDR1 is MNHEY and CDR2 SMNVEV (reference sequence). The CDR3 runs 18 residues. The CDR3 here is CASSLKPAGYSGANVLTF. The CDR3 nucleotides read TGTGCCAGCAGTTTAAAGCCAGCGGGATACTCTGGGGCCAACGTCCTGACTTTC.

V gene TRBV6-5 combines with J gene TRBJ1-2, with D possibly being TRBD1 (6 bases). V shed 10 bases and J shed 5 bases, with 23 bases lying between them. Looked up from germline, CDR1 is MNHEY and CDR2 is SVGAGI. The CDR3 is made up of 15 amino acids. CDR3 sequence reads: CATTPRGSSPYGYTF. In nucleotides, the CDR3 is TGTGCCACCACCCCTAGGGGGTCATCACCTTATGGCTACACCTTC.